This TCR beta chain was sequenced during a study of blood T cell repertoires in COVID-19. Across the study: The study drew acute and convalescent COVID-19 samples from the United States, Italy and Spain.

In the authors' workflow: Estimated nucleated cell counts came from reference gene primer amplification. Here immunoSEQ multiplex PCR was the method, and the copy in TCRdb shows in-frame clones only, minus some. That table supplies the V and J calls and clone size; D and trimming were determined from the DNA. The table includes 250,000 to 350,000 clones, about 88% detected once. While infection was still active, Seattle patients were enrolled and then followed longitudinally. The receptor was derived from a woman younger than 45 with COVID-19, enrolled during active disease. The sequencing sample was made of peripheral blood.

The CDR3 reads CASNDRGGEKLFF. CDR3 DNA sequence: TGTGCCAGCAACGACAGGGGGGGTGAAAAACTGTTTTTT. The rearrangement uses TRBV2 and TRBJ1-4; 9 nucleotides agree with TRBD1. Germline V gene lookup returns CDR1 SNHLY and CDR2 FYNNEI. The V and J ends lost 7 bases and 7 bases, in that order; junction bases with no gene match: 4. The CDR3 extends over 13 amino acids.